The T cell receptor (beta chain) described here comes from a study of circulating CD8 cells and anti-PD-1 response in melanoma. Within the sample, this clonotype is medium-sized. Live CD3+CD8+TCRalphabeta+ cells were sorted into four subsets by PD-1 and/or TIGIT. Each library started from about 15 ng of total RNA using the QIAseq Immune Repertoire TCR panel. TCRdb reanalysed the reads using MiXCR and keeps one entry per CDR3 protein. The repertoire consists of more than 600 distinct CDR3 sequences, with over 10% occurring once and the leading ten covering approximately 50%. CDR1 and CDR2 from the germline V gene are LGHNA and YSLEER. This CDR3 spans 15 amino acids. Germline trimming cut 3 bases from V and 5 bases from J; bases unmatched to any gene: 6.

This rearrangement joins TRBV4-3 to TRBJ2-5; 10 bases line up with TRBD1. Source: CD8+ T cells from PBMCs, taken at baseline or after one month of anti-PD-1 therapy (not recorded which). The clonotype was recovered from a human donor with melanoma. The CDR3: CASSQGQGRVETQYF. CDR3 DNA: TGCGCCAGCAGCCAGGGACAGGGGCGTGTGGAGACCCAGTACTTC.